These 9 T cell receptor beta chains were all obtained from the same sample, sequenced in a study of tissue T cells after allogeneic stem cell transplantation. Indicated time point: mouse harvest day 7 after allogeneic transplant. Mouse grafts combined 10^7 T-cell-depleted bone marrow cells with 10^6 splenic CD5+ T cells. Measured with immunoSEQ multiplex PCR; TCRdb has only the in-frame clones, and not every one. The sample has about 11,000 clones; more than 30% are singletons. The sample comprised skin. These receptors originate from a female BALB/c mouse given C57BL/6 T cells with graft-versus-host disease after an allogeneic hematopoietic cell transplant.

This clone appeared a few times. Gene names and germline refer to mouse. Read sequence stops 1 residue before the CDR3 end, and the germline J gene provides the missing end. The V and J genes are TRBV12-1 and TRBJ1-4; D remains ambiguous. Trimming removed 0 bases at V and 0 bases at J, with 4 bases between. CDR1 is SGHSN, CDR2 HYEKVE, per germline. This CDR3 contains 14 residues. The part of the CDR3 DNA that was read is TGTGCCAGCTCTCTCACTGTTTCCAACGAAAGATTATTT. This sequence encodes CASSLTVSNERLF. The whole CDR3 region reads CASSLTVSNERLFF.

Relative to its sample, this clone is medium-sized. Mouse names are used for the genes. The read is 1 residue too short to cover the CDR3 end, so that end is filled in from the germline J gene. V is TRBV26 and J is TRBJ1-3, with TRBD1 as a possible D gene (6 bases). V was cut by 4 bases and J by 3 bases, with 7 bases left in between. Germline loops: CDR1 KGHPV, CDR2 FQNQEV (reference sequence). The CDR3 is 13 residues long. The part of the CDR3 DNA that was read is TGTGCCAGCAGTCACAGGGATGGAAATACGCTCTAT. Its protein is CASSHRDGNTLY. The full-length CDR3 reads as CASSHRDGNTLYF. Full variable domain (rest looked up from reference TRBV26 and TRBJ1-3): NSKVIQTPRYLVKGQGQKAKMRCIPEKGHPVVFWYQQNKNNEFKFLINFQNQEVLQQIDMTEKRFSAECPSNSPCSLEIQSSEAGDSALYLCASSHRDGNTLYFGEGSRLIVV.

To note about this clone: Gene labels here are mouse ones. The CDR3 goes on 1 residue after the read ends, and that part is filled in from the germline J gene. The chain recombines TRBV16 with TRBJ2-7, with TRBD2 identical over 10 bases. The CDR3 sequence is 15 residues long. Germline V CDR1 and CDR2: SGHSA, FRNQAP. V dropped 1 base and J dropped 7; count of bases not matched to a gene: 7. CDR3 sequence reads: CASSLVAGGAGEQYF. The sequenced CDR3 bases are TGTGCAAGCAGCTTAGTGGCTGGGGGGGCAGGGGAACAGTAC.

In its sample, this clone was seen once. These gene names are mouse names. The read terminates 1 residue before the CDR3 end, so the remaining end is supplied by the germline J gene. The chain has TRBV3 and TRBJ1-3; D might be TRBD1 (5 bases). Germline CDR1 SNHLY, CDR2 FYNGKV (reference sequence). The CDR3 spans 14 residues. V lost 4 bases and J 0 bases, leaving 7 bases between the germline ends. The covered CDR3 bases are TGTGCCAGCAGCTACAGGAATTCTGGAAATACGCTCTAT. This translates into CASSYRNSGNTLY. The entire CDR3 sequence reads CASSYRNSGNTLYF.

About this clone: The gene names here belong to mouse. Read data end 1 residue before the CDR3 end; the end is taken from the germline J gene. V gene TRBV2 combines with J gene TRBJ1-1; no clear D gene. Germline CDR1 and CDR2: LGHNA and YSYQKL. The CDR3 covers 13 residues. Trimming removed 4 bases at V and 5 bases at J, with 11 bases between. CDR3: CASSPDPTTEVFF. CDR3 DNA (partial): TGTGCCAGCAGCCCAGACCCCACAACAGAAGTCTTC.

This clone has only a few counts. Gene names follow the mouse nomenclature. The observed sequence ends 1 residue before the CDR3 terminus, with the missing tail filled in from the germline J gene. The V and J genes are TRBV5 and TRBJ2-1, with TRBD2 matching 11 bases. With 4 bases clipped from V and 3 bases from J, the junction kept 2 bases outside the gene matches. There are 15 residues in the CDR3. CDR1 and CDR2 from the germline V gene are LGHNA and YNLKQL (reference sequence). The CDR3 bases that were read are TGTGCCAGCAGCCTGGGACTGGGGGTCTATGCTGAGCAGTTC. Protein sequence: CASSLGLGVYAEQF. The entire CDR3 is CASSLGLGVYAEQFF.

This clone was seen a few times. Gene labels here are mouse ones. The DNA ends 1 residue before the CDR3 does, and the rest of the CDR3 is filled in from the germline J gene. The sample has other DNA sequences that encode this CDR3 too. V is TRBV23 and J is TRBJ1-2; the table names TRBD1, a call not compared with the DNA. CDR3 length: 13 amino acids. Germline V gene sequence: CDR1 KGHTA, CDR2 FQNQQP. The CDR3 sequence: CSSSRTANSDYTF. The CDR3 bases that were read are TGCTCCAGCAGCCGGACAGCAAACTCCGACTACACC. Full variable domain (rest looked up from reference TRBV23 and TRBJ1-2): DAAVTQKPRYLIKMKGQEAEMKCIPEKGHTAVFWYQQKQSKELKFLIYFQNQQPLDQIDMVKERFSAVCPSSSLCSLGIRTCEAEDSALYLCSSSRTANSDYTFGSGTRLLVI.

The table lists this clone with a count of one. Here the gene names and germline are mouse. Read sequence stops 1 residue before the CDR3 end, and the germline J gene provides the missing end. The V and J genes are TRBV26 and TRBJ1-1; TRBD1 matches at 11 bases. V lost 4 bases and J lost 5; bases outside the gene matches: 3. The germline V gene encodes CDR1 KGHPV and CDR2 FQNQEV (reference sequence). The CDR3 consists of 14 residues. The CDR3 here is CASSPGQGGTEVFF. The covered CDR3 bases are TGTGCCAGCAGTCCGGGACAGGGGGGGACAGAAGTCTTC.

Note on this clone: Mouse names are used for the genes. The read comes to an end 1 residue before the CDR3 does, leaving the germline J gene to fill in the end. The chain has TRBV16 and TRBJ2-5; weak D call: TRBD2 (6 bases). V lost 3 bases and J lost 3, with 7 bases in between. CDR1 and CDR2 (germline): SGHSA, FRNQAP. This CDR3 region has 13 residues. The CDR3: CASSFWGQDTQYF. CDR3 DNA, as far as it was read: TGTGCAAGCAGCTTTTGGGGGCAAGACACCCAGTAC.